These T cell receptor beta chains were read from a single sample in a study of identical twins. One entry per CDR3 protein, called by TCRdb with MiXCR from the 5' RACE reads. This table holds approximately 230,000 distinct CDR3 sequences, around 15% found once. Sequencing was performed on memory (CD45RO+) T cells sorted from blood. The receptors here all came from a woman under 30 in good health. Each CDR3 is given with its conserved first and last residue. Fields, in order: clone size, D gene, J gene, V gene, CDR3 protein, CDR3 DNA. A D gene is named only where the DNA matches it firmly. Size is stated for part of the rows, as once, few or many counts, or as a class when the clone is expanded.

>NA|NA|TRBJ1-3|TRBV6-5
CASSYSAAWGNTIYF
TGTGCCAGCAGTTACTCGGCAGCGTGGGGAAACACCATATATTTT
>few|TRBD1|TRBJ1-1|TRBV7-9
CASSLQGGYTEAFF
TGTGCCAGCAGCTTGCAGGGGGGATACACTGAAGCTTTCTTT
>few|NA|TRBJ2-7|TRBV12-3/TRBV12-4
CASSFGNTYEQYF
TGTGCCAGCAGTTTCGGGAACACCTACGAGCAGTACTTC
>few|NA|TRBJ2-4|TRBV24-1
CATSDPQLAKNIQYF
TGTGCCACCAGTGACCCACAGCTAGCCAAAAACATTCAGTACTTC
>many|NA|TRBJ2-1|TRBV5-1
CASSPGGDNEQFF
TGCGCCAGCAGCCCAGGGGGGGACAATGAGCAGTTCTTC
>few|NA|TRBJ2-7|TRBV5-6
CASSLDVSPSVYEQYF
TGTGCCAGCAGCTTGGACGTCAGCCCGTCGGTCTACGAGCAGTACTTC
>NA|NA|TRBJ1-1|TRBV6-1
CASSESVNTEAFF
TGTGCCAGCAGTGAATCTGTGAACACTGAAGCTTTCTTT
>NA|NA|TRBJ1-5|TRBV5-6
CASSTSGGEKPQHF
TGTGCCAGCAGCACCTCGGGGGGCGAAAAGCCCCAGCATTTT
>many|NA|TRBJ2-1|TRBV10-3
CATTPRQIPTDNEQFF
TGTGCCACCACTCCACGACAGATCCCCACAGACAATGAGCAGTTCTTC
>NA|NA|TRBJ1-1|TRBV27
CASSLFSLGEEAFF
TGTGCCAGCAGTTTATTTTCTTTAGGTGAGGAGGCTTTCTTT
>few|NA|TRBJ1-1|TRBV11-2
CASSYSRFEAFF
TGTGCCAGCAGCTATTCCCGATTTGAAGCTTTCTTT
>NA|NA|TRBJ1-5|TRBV27
CASGGHSNQPQHF
TGTGCCAGCGGGGGACATAGCAATCAGCCCCAGCATTTT
>many|NA|TRBJ1-6|TRBV7-9
CASSLNSPLHF
TGTGCCAGCAGTCTAAATTCACCCCTCCACTTT
>few|NA|TRBJ2-1|TRBV20-1
CSARVPGAGSYNEQFF
TGCAGTGCTAGAGTTCCGGGGGCCGGTTCCTACAATGAGCAGTTCTTC